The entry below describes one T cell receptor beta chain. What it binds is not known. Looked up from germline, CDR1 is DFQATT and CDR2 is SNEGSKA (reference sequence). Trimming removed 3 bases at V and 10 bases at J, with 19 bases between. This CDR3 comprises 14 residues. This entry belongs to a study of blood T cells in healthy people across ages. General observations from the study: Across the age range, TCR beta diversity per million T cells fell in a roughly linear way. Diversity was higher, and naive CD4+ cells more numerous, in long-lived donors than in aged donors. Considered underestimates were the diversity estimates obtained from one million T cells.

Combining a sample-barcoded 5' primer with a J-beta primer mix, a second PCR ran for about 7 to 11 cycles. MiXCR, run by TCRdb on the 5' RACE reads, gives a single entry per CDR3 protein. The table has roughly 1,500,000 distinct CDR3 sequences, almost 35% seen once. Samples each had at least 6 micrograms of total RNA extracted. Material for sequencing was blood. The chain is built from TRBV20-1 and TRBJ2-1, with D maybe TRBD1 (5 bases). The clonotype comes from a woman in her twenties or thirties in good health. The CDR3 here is CSASPWQGSSEQFF. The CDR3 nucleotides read TGCAGTGCTAGTCCCTGGCAGGGAAGTTCGGAGCAGTTCTTC.